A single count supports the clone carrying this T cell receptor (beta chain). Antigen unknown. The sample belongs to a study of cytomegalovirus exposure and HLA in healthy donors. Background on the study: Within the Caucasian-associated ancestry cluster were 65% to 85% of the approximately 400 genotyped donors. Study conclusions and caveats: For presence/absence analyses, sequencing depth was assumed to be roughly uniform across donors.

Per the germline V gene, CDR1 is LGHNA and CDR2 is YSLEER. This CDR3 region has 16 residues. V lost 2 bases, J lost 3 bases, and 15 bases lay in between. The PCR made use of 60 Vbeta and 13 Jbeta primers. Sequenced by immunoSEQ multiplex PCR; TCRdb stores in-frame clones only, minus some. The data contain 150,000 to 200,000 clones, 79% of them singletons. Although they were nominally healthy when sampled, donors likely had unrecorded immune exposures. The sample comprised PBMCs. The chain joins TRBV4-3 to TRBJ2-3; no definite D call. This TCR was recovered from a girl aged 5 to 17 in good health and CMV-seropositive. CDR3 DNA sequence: TGCGCCAGCAGCCAATCTCGGATGGCCGGGACAGATACGCAGTATTTT. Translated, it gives CASSQSRMAGTDTQYF.